What follows are 20 T cell receptor beta chains derived from one specimen sequenced in a study of control samples from healthy donors and cancer patients. Measured with immunoSEQ multiplex PCR; TCRdb has only the in-frame clones, and not every one. The table shows approximately 100,000 clones, with just over 90% occurring only once. Specimen: blood. These receptors all stem from a human donor in good health. The donor label of this sample is uncertain.

The chain recombines TRBV29-1 with TRBJ1-2, with D unclear. Trimming stripped 4 bases from V and 7 bases from J, with 13 bases between. CDR1 SQVTM and CDR2 ANQGSEA come from the germline V gene. This CDR3 comprises 12 residues. The CDR3 DNA is TGCAGCGTTGTTAAGGCCTTGGGTGGCTACACCTTC. It yields the protein CSVVKALGGYTF. The complete variable domain, with remaining parts taken from reference TRBV29-1 and TRBJ1-2, reads SAVISQKPSRDICQRGTSLTIQCQVDSQVTMMFWYRQQPGQSLTLIATANQGSEATYESGFVIDKFPISRPNLTFSTLTVSNMSPEDSSIYLCSVVKALGGYTFGSGTRLTVV.

The CDR3 bases are TGTGCCAGCAGCCAAGGAGGCGCCTCTGGAAACACCATATATTTT. It encodes CASSQGGASGNTIYF. The J gene is TRBJ1-3, the V gene TRBV3-1 (or the pseudogene TRBV3-2); D not certain. The length of the CDR3 is 15 residues. Germline assignment: CDR1 LGHDT and CDR2 YNNKEL (reference sequence). Trimming shortened V by 1 base and J by 0 bases, and 7 bases separated the two germline ends.

The genes are TRBV5-6 and TRBJ1-5; TRBD1 matches 10 bases. The V gene end was trimmed by 3 bases and the J gene end by 5 bases; junction bases not matched to a gene: 8. There are 16 residues in the CDR3. CDR1 SGHDT and CDR2 YYEEEE come from the germline V gene. CDR3 bases: TGTGCCAGCAGCTATACGGGGGGACAGGGGTATCAGCCCCAGCATTTT. Protein: CASSYTGGQGYQPQHF.

The chain has TRBV6-1 and TRBJ2-7; 10 nucleotides line up with TRBD2. The CDR3 spans 16 residues. Germline V gene sequence: CDR1 MNHNS, CDR2 SASEGT. V dropped 2 bases and J dropped 4; count of bases not matched to a gene: 8. CDR3: CASSEQSSGGAYEQYV. CDR3 DNA sequence: TGTGCCAGCAGTGAACAATCTAGCGGGGGTGCGTACGAGCAGTACGTC.

This chain connects TRBV4-1 to TRBJ1-4; D may be TRBD1 (6 bases). Trimming stripped 0 bases from V and 14 bases from J, with 10 bases between. The germline gives CDR1 MGHRA, CDR2 YSYEKL. The CDR3 consists of 12 residues. Here the CDR3 reads CASSQEGQLLFF. In DNA, the CDR3 is TGCGCCAGCAGCCAAGAGGGACAATTGCTGTTTTTT.

This sequence joins TRBV19 and TRBJ1-1; 11 nucleotides agree with TRBD1. CDR1 and CDR2 from the germline V gene are LNHDA and SQIVND (reference sequence). The CDR3 contains 12 residues. The ends lost 6 bases at V and 11 bases at J; junction bases unmatched: 5. CDR3 amino acids: CASSFGQGAAFF. DNA of the CDR3: TGTGCCAGTAGCTTCGGACAGGGGGCCGCTTTCTTT.

The rearrangement links TRBV9 to TRBJ2-2, with 8 bases lining up with TRBD1. Germline V CDR1 and CDR2: SGDLS, YYNGEE. V lost 7 bases to trimming and J lost 4 bases; unmatched junction nucleotides: 9. This CDR3 spans 15 amino acids. CDR3 bases: TGTGCCAGCTCGACAGGGGTAAGCTTCACCGGGGAGCTGTTTTTT. Encoded protein: CASSTGVSFTGELFF.

The chain uses TRBV5-1 and TRBJ2-3, with a possible D match to TRBD1 (7 bases). CDR3 length: 14 amino acids. Germline CDR1 and CDR2: SGHRS and YFSETQ. V gave up 7 bases and J gave up 3 bases, with 15 bases separating them. DNA of the CDR3: TGCGCCAGCGCGGGGACAGTTGGTACAGATACGCAGTATTTT. Protein product: CASAGTVGTDTQYF.

V gene TRBV6-1 combines with J gene TRBJ1-5; D is undetermined. The CDR3 has 14 residues. CDR1 is MNHNS, CDR2 SASEGT, per germline. The germline V and J ends were trimmed by 0 bases and 0 bases, with 3 bases remaining between them. The chain's CDR3 is CASSEANSNQPQHF. The CDR3 DNA sequence: TGTGCCAGCAGTGAAGCTAATAGCAATCAGCCCCAGCATTTT.

This clone was detected once. The chain links TRBV9 to TRBJ1-3; 10 nucleotides line up with TRBD1. The V gene end was trimmed by 0 bases and the J gene end by 5 bases; junction bases not matched to a gene: 5. Germline V lookup: CDR1 SGDLS, CDR2 YYNGEE. The CDR3 is 16 amino acids. Written as DNA, the CDR3 is TGTGCCAGCAGCGTAGTCCCGGGACAGGGGAGAAACACCATATATTTT. This gives the protein CASSVVPGQGRNTIYF.

This chain joins TRBV11-2 and TRBJ2-1; D unclear. This CDR3 region has 16 residues. Between the trimmed V and J ends, which lost 5 bases and 0 bases, there was a span of 14 bases. In germline, CDR1 is SGHAT, CDR2 FQNNGV. The CDR3 here is CASSPSSLSSYNEQFF. DNA of the CDR3: TGTGCCAGCAGCCCGTCCTCACTGAGCTCCTACAATGAGCAGTTCTTC.

V and J are TRBV5-1 and TRBJ1-1; TRBD1 matches 8 bases. CDR3 length: 15 residues. Germline lookup yields CDR1 SGHRS and CDR2 YFSETQ. After removal of 4 bases from V and 4 bases from J, the junction contained 9 bases not matched to a gene. The CDR3 is CASSLVTGDGTEAFF. CDR3 nucleotide sequence: TGCGCCAGCAGCCTGGTGACAGGGGATGGCACTGAAGCTTTCTTT.

CDR3 nucleotides: TGTGCCAGCAGCCAAGCGCTAGCGGGGCCCCCCTACGAGCAGTACTTC. Residues: CASSQALAGPPYEQYF. This rearrangement joins TRBV3-1 (or the pseudogene TRBV3-2) to TRBJ2-7, with 9 bases aligning to TRBD2. J was trimmed by 2 bases and V by 1 base; bases with no gene match: 6. This CDR3 contains 16 residues. CDR1 is LGHDT, CDR2 YNNKEL, per germline (reference sequence).

The CDR3 region is CASTFQGNTEAFF. The CDR3 DNA reads TGTGCCAGCACCTTTCAGGGGAACACTGAAGCTTTCTTT. V is TRBV6-5 and J is TRBJ1-1; TRBD1 might be the D (5 bases). The germline V gene has CDR1 MNHEY and CDR2 SVGAGI. The CDR3 totals 13 residues. The V gene lost 7 bases and the J gene lost 1 base, with 10 bases spanning the gap.

The rearrangement links TRBV6-4 to TRBJ2-1; TRBD2 might be the D (6 bases). Germline loops: CDR1 MRHNA, CDR2 SNTAGT. The V gene lost 8 bases and the J gene lost 5 bases, with 16 bases spanning the gap. This CDR3 contains 14 residues. The CDR3 region has the DNA TGTGCCAGCCTATGGGGGGTGGAAAACAATGAGCAGTTCTTC. It yields the protein CASLWGVENNEQFF.

The chain has TRBV10-3 and TRBJ1-1, with 9 bases that match TRBD1. The germline V gene encodes CDR1 ENHRY and CDR2 SYGVKD. The CDR3 runs to 14 residues. After removal of 6 bases from V and 5 bases from J, the junction contained 7 bases not matched to a gene. The CDR3 loop reads CAISRQGGTTEAFF. In nucleotides, the CDR3 is TGTGCCATCAGCCGACAGGGGGGTACGACTGAAGCTTTCTTT.

The V and J genes are TRBV19 and TRBJ1-1; 8 positions match TRBD1. The germline V gene has CDR1 LNHDA and CDR2 SQIVND (reference sequence). The CDR3 consists of 12 residues. Unmatched junction bases numbered 1, after V lost 6 bases and J lost 4 bases. The CDR3 DNA follows: TGTGCCAGTAGACAGGGGGGCACTGAAGCTTTCTTT. Residues: CASRQGGTEAFF.

This sequence joins TRBV5-8 and TRBJ1-1; D may be TRBD1 (5 bases). Per germline, CDR1 SGHTS and CDR2 YDEGEE. The CDR3 has 15 amino acids. The V end lost 2 bases, the J end lost 3 bases, and 14 bases lay between the germline ends. This CDR3 is CASSFAWGIDTEAFF. DNA for the CDR3: TGTGCCAGCAGCTTCGCGTGGGGGATCGACACTGAAGCTTTCTTT.

The chain links TRBV7-8 to TRBJ2-1; D is perhaps TRBD2 (5 bases). The CDR3 has 18 amino acids. Germline loops: CDR1 SGHVS, CDR2 FQNEAQ. V shed 0 bases and J shed 8 bases, with 23 bases lying between them. CDR3 residues: CASSLAFGHREPIDEQFF. In DNA form, the CDR3 reads TGTGCCAGCAGCTTAGCGTTCGGGCATAGGGAGCCCATCGATGAGCAGTTCTTC.

The chain employs TRBV20-1 and TRBJ1-2; a weak D match, TRBD1 (6 bases). Between the trimmed V and J ends, which lost 3 bases and 6 bases, there was a span of 20 bases. Germline loops: CDR1 DFQATT, CDR2 SNEGSKA (reference sequence). The CDR3 runs 15 residues. This chain's CDR3 is CSASSPDSATHGYTF. The DNA for the CDR3 is TGCAGTGCTAGTTCTCCGGACAGCGCGACCCATGGCTACACCTTC.